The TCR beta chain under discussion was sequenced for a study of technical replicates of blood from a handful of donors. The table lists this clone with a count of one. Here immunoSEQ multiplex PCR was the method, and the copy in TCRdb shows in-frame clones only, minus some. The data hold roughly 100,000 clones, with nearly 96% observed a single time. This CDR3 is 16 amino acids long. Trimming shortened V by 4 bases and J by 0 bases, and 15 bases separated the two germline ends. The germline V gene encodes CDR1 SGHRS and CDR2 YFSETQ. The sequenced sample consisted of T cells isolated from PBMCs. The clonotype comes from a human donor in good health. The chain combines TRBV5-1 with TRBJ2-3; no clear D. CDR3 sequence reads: CASSHGRQISTDTQYF. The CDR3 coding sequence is TGCGCCAGCAGCCATGGCAGGCAGATTAGCACAGATACGCAGTATTTT. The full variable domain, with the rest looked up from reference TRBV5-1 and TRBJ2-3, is KAGVTQTPRYLIKTRGQQVTLSCSPISGHRSVSWYQQTPGQGLQFLFEYFSETQRNKGNFPGRFSGRQFSNSRSEMNVSTLELGDSALYLCASSHGRQISTDTQYFGPGTRLTVL.